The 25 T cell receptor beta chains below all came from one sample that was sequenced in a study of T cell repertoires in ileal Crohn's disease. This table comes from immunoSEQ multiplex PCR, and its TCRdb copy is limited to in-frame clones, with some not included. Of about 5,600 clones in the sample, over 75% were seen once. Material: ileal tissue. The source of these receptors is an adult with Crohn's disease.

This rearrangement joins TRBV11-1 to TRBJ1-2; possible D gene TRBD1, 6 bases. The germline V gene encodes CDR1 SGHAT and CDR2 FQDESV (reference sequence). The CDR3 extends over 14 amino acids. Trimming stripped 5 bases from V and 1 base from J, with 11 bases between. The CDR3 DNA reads TGTGCCAGCAGCCAAAACAGGGTTAACTATGGCTACACCTTC. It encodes CASSQNRVNYGYTF.

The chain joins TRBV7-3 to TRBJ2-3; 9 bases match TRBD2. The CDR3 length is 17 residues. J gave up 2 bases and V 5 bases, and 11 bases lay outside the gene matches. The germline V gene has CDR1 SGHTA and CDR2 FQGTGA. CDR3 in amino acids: CASSPTGAGGHTDTQYF. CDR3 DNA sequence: TGTGCCAGCAGCCCCACGGGAGCGGGGGGCCACACAGATACGCAGTATTTT.

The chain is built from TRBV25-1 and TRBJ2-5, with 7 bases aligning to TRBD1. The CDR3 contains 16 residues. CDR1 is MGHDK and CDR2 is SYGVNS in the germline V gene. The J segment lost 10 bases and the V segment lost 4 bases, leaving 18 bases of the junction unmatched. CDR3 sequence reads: CASSASGTALSDDQYF. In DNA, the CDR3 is TGTGCCAGCAGTGCGTCCGGGACAGCACTTTCCGATGACCAGTACTTC.

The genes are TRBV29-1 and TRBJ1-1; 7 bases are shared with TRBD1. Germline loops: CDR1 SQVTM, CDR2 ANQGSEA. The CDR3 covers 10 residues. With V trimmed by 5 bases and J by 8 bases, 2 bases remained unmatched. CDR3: CSVMDREAFF. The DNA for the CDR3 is TGCAGCGTTATGGACAGGGAAGCTTTCTTT. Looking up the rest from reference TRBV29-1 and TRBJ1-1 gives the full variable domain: SAVISQKPSRDICQRGTSLTIQCQVDSQVTMMFWYRQQPGQSLTLIATANQGSEATYESGFVIDKFPISRPNLTFSTLTVSNMSPEDSSIYLCSVMDREAFFGQGTRLTVV.

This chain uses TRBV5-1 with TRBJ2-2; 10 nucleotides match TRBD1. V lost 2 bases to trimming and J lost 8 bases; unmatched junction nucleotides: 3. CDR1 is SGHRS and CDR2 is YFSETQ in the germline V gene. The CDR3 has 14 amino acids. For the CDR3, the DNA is TGCGCCAGCAGCTTCCGACAGGGGGCTGGGGAGCTGTTTTTT. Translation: CASSFRQGAGELFF.

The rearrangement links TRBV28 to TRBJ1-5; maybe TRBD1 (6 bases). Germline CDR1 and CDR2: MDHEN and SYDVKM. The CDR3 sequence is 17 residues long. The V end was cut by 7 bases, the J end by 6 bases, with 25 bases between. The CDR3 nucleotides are TGTGCCAGCACCTGGGGGGGTTCCAGGGGCTTAGTTCAGCCCCAGCATTTT. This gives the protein CASTWGGSRGLVQPQHF.

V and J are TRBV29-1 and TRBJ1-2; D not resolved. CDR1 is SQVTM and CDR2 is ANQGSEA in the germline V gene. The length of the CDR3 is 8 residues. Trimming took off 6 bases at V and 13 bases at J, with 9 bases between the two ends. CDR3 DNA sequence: TGCAGCGTACATGGAGGCACCTTC. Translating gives CSVHGGTF.

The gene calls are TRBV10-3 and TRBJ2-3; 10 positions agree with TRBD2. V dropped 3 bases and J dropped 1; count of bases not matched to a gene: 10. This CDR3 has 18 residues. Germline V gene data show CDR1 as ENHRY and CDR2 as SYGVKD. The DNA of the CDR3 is TGTGCCATCAGTGATAACCGGCGGACTAGCGGTGGCACAGATACGCAGTATTTT. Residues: CAISDNRRTSGGTDTQYF.

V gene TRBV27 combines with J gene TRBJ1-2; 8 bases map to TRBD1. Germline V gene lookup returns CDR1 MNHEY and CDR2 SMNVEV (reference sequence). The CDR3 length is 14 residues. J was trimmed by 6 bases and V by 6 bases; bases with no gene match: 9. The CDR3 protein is CASRPTGGHHGYTF. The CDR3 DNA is TGTGCCAGCAGGCCTACAGGGGGACATCATGGCTACACCTTC.

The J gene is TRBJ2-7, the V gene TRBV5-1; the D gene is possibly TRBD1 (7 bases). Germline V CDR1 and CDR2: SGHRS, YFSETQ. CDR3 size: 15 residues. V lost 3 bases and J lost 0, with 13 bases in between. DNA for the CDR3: TGCGCCAGCAGCTCACAGGGGACTCTCTCCTACGAGCAGTACTTC. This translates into CASSSQGTLSYEQYF.

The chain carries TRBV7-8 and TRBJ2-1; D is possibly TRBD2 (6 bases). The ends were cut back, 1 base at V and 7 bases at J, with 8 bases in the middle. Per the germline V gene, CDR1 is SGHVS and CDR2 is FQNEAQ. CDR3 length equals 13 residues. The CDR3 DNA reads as TGTGCCAGCAGCTTAGGGGGGGAGAATGAGCAGTTCTTC. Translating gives CASSLGGENEQFF.

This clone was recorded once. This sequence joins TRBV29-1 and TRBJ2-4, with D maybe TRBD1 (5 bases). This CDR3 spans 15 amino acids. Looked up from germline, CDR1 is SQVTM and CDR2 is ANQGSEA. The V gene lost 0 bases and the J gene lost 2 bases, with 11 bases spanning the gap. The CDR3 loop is CSVEDRDRTKNIQYF. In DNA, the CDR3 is TGCAGCGTTGAAGACAGGGATCGGACCAAAAACATTCAGTACTTC.

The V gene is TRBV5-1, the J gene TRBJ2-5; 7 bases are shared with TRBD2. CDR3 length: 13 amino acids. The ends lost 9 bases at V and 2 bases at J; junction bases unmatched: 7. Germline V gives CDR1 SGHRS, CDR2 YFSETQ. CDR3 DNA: TGCGCCACCAAATCGGGGGGTCAAGAGACCCAGTACTTC. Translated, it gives CATKSGGQETQYF.

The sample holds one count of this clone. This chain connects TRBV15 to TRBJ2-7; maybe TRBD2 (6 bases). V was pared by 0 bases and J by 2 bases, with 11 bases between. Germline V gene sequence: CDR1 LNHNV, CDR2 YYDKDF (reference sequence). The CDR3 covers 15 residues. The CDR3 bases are TGTGCCACCAGCAGAGACGAGGGAGGAGCCTACGAGCAGTACTTC. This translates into CATSRDEGGAYEQYF. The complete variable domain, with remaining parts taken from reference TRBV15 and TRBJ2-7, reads DAMVIQNPRYQVTQFGKPVTLSCSQTLNHNVMYWYQQKSSQAPKLLFHYYDKDFNNEADTPDNFQSRRPNTSFCFLDIRSPGLGDTAMYLCATSRDEGGAYEQYFGPGTRLTVT.

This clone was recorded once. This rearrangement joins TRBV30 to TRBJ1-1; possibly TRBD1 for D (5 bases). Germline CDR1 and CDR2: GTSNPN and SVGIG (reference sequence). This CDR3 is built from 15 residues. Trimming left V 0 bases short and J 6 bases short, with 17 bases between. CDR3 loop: CAWSVDGGRAAEAFF. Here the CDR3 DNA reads TGTGCCTGGAGTGTAGATGGCGGCAGGGCCGCTGAAGCTTTCTTT.

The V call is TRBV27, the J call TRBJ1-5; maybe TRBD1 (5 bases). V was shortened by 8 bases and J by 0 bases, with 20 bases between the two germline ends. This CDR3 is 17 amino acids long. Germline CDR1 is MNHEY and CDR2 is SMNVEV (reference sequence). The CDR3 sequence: CASPLLGTENSNQPQHF. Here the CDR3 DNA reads TGTGCCAGCCCCTTATTGGGGACTGAAAATAGCAATCAGCCCCAGCATTTT.

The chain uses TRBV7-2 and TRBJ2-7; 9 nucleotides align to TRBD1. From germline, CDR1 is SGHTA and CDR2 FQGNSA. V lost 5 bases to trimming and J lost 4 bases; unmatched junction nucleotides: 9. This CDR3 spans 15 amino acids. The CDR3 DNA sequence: TGTGCCAGCAGCCCGGGGACAGGGAAGGGATACGAGCAGTACTTC. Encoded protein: CASSPGTGKGYEQYF.

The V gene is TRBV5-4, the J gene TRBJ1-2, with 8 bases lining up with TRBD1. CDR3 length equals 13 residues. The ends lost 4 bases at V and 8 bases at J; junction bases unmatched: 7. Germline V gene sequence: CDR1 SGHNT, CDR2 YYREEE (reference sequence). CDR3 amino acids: CASSLDRGRGYTF. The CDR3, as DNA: TGTGCCAGCAGCCTCGACAGGGGACGCGGCTACACCTTC.

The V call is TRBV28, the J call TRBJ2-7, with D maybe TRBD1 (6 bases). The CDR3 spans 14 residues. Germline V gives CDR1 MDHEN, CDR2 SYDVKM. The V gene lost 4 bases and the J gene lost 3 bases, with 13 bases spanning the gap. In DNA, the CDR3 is TGTGCCAGCAGTTCCACCATGGACAGCTACGAGCAGTACTTC. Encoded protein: CASSSTMDSYEQYF.

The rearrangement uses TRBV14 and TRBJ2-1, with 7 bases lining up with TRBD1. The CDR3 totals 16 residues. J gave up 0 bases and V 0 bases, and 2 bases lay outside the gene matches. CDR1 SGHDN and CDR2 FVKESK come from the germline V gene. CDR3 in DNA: TGTGCCAGCAGCCAAGAAGGGGGCAGCTCCTACAATGAGCAGTTCTTC. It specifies CASSQEGGSSYNEQFF.

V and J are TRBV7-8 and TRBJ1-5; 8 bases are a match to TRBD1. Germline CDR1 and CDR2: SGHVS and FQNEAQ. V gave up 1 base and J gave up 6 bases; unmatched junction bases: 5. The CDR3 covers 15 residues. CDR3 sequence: CASSLEQGVSQPQHF. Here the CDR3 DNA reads TGTGCCAGCAGCTTAGAACAGGGGGTTAGTCAGCCCCAGCATTTT.

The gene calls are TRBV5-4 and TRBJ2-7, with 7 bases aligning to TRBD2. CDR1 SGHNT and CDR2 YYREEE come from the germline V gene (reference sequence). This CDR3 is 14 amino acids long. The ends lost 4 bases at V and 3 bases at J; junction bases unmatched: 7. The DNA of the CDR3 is TGTGCCAGCAGCCTATCTAGCGGCAGCTACGAGCAGTACTTC. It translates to CASSLSSGSYEQYF.

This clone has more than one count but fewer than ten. CDR3 DNA sequence: TGTGCCAGCAGTGGCGCCAACAATGAGCAGTTCTTC. Translated, it gives CASSGANNEQFF. The chain joins TRBV6-4 to TRBJ2-1; D uncertain. Trimming shortened V by 4 bases and J by 5 bases, and 6 bases separated the two germline ends. In germline, CDR1 is MRHNA, CDR2 SNTAGT. CDR3 length: 12 amino acids.

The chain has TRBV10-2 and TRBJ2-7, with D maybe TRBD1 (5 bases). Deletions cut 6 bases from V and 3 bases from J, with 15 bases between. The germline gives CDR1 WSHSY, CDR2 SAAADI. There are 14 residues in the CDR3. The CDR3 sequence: CASRVDAGYYEQYF. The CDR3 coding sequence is TGCGCCAGCAGAGTTGACGCAGGGTACTACGAGCAGTACTTC.

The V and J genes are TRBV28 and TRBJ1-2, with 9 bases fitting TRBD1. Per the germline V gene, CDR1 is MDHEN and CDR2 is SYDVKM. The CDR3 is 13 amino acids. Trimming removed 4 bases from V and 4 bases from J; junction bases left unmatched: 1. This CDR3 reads CASSSTGGYGYTF. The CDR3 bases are TGTGCCAGCAGTTCGACAGGGGGCTATGGCTACACCTTC.